This T cell receptor (beta chain) was obtained from a study of T-cell memory formation after mild COVID-19. Study summary: TCR clusters largely stayed donor specific.

TCRdb re-called the 5' RACE reads through MiXCR, storing one row per CDR3 protein. The data show more than 250,000 distinct CDR3 sequences, approximately 15% seen once. There are 14 residues in the CDR3. The germline V gene encodes CDR1 SGDLS and CDR2 YYNGEE. Trimming removed 2 bases from V and 4 bases from J, with 12 bases in between. General study findings and limits: The main location of contracting CD4+ clones was CM and EM, and that of contracting CD8+ clones was EMRA. The study detected some responding clones in pre-infection memory, suggesting cross-reactive memory joined.

A few counts support this clonotype. Antigen: not known. The sequence was obtained from a man younger than 30 who had mild COVID-19 (a few samples of this study predate the infection). Cell type and time point are not known. The chain links TRBV9 to TRBJ1-2; TRBD1 might be the D (5 bases). Sequencing used PBMCs or a T cell subset sorted from them (not recorded which). In DNA, the CDR3 is TGTGCCAGCAGCGTCATGACAGAGGGCTATGGCTACACCTTC. Its translation: CASSVMTEGYGYTF.